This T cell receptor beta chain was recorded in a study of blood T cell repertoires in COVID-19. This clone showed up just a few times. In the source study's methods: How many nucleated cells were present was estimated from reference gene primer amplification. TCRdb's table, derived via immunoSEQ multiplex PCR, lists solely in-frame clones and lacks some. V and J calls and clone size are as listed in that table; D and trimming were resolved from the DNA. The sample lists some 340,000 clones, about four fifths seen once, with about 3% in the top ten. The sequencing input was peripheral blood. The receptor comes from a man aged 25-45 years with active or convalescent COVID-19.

CDR3 bases: TGTGCCATTAGACAGGGGATACTGAACACTGAAGCTTTCTTT. As protein: CAIRQGILNTEAFF. This chain joins TRBV2 and TRBJ1-1, with 8 bases identical to TRBD1. V gave up 10 bases and J gave up 0 bases; unmatched junction bases: 7. CDR3 size: 14 residues. Looked up from germline, CDR1 is SNHLY and CDR2 is FYNNEI.